These 24 T cell receptor beta chains were all obtained from the same sample, sequenced in a study. TCRdb redid the calling of the 5' RACE reads with MiXCR, one entry per CDR3 protein. The sample includes some 40,000 distinct CDR3 sequences, approximately 23% of them seen just once. The sorted Tregs were CD4+CD25+CD127-/low cells. The sequenced sample consisted of Tregs sorted from a lymph node. The receptors derive from a female donor with breast cancer.

The chain combines TRBV12-3 or TRBV12-4 with TRBJ2-5; 8 positions agree with TRBD2. The CDR3 has 15 residues. Germline trimming cut 2 bases from V and 0 bases from J; bases unmatched to any gene: 2. CDR3 region: CASSLRGGYQETQYF. For the CDR3, the DNA is TGTGCCAGCAGTTTACGGGGGGGGTACCAAGAGACCCAGTACTTC.

The CDR3 DNA sequence: TGTGCCAGCAACTTTCAAGATCCCGCTGAGCAGTTCTTC. Amino acid sequence: CASNFQDPAEQFF. The chain joins TRBV7-9 to TRBJ2-1, with D uncertain. V was clipped by 7 bases and J by 9 bases, with 16 bases between them. The CDR3 is 13 amino acids. The germline V gene has CDR1 SEHNR and CDR2 FQNEAQ (reference sequence).

The sample holds many counts of this clonotype. This rearrangement joins TRBV9 to TRBJ1-1, with D uncertain. V lost 1 base and J 4 bases, leaving 14 bases between the germline ends. The CDR3 has 15 amino acids. Germline V gives CDR1 SGDLS, CDR2 YYNGEE. DNA of the CDR3: TGTGCCAGCAGCGTATCCGGGGATCCGGCCACTGAAGCTTTCTTT. The encoded protein is CASSVSGDPATEAFF.

The chain recombines TRBV20-1 with TRBJ2-1; TRBD2 might be the D (6 bases). The ends were cut back, 6 bases at V and 5 bases at J, with 11 bases in the middle. Germline V gene data show CDR1 as DFQATT and CDR2 as SNEGSKA (reference sequence). CDR3 length equals 12 residues. CDR3 loop: CSAHGLNNEQFF. The DNA for the CDR3 is TGCAGTGCACACGGACTAAACAATGAGCAGTTCTTC.

In the case of this clonotype: With a much larger clone just one base away, this may be a read error. The chain has TRBV4-1 and TRBJ1-4; TRBD1 might be the D (6 bases). The CDR3 consists of 15 residues. Germline V gives CDR1 MGHRA, CDR2 YSYEKL. The CDR3 nucleotides read TGCGCCGGCAGCCAACTCCCGGGACACGGTGAAAAACTGTTTTTT. Its translation is CAGSQLPGHGEKLFF.

This clonotype was counted only a few times. The rearrangement uses TRBV20-1 and TRBJ1-6, with D perhaps TRBD1 (6 bases). Trimming took 4 bases from V and 2 from J, leaving 21 bases between them. Germline V CDR1 and CDR2: DFQATT, SNEGSKA (reference sequence). CDR3 length equals 18 residues. The CDR3 DNA follows: TGCAGTGCTACCCGCATAGCTACAGGGACCCCCTATAATTCACCCCTCCACTTT. It yields the protein CSATRIATGTPYNSPLHF.

This clonotype was counted between two and nine times. The chain couples TRBV9 to TRBJ2-1; 10 bases line up with TRBD2. This CDR3 has 15 residues. Germline V gene data show CDR1 as SGDLS and CDR2 as YYNGEE. J was trimmed by 7 bases and V by 1 base; bases with no gene match: 5. As DNA, the CDR3 is TGTGCCAGCAGCGTATCTAGCGGGAGAGGAAATGAGCAGTTCTTC. It encodes CASSVSSGRGNEQFF.

This clonotype appeared many times. The rearrangement joins TRBV4-1 to TRBJ1-1; D call uncertain. Germline CDR1 reads MGHRA; CDR2 reads YSYEKL. V lost 0 bases and J lost 3, with 11 bases in between. The CDR3 length is 15 residues. The DNA for the CDR3 is TGCGCCAGCAGCCAAGAAGCCGCCGGCGACACTGAAGCTTTCTTT. Translation gives CASSQEAAGDTEAFF.

This clonotype was picked up one time. In this CDR3 the conserved last residue, phenylalanine or tryptophan, is missing, so a read error is likely. V gene TRBV12-3 or TRBV12-4 combines with J gene TRBJ2-3; D is undetermined. The V end lost 3 bases, the J end lost 1 base, and 8 bases lay between the germline ends. The CDR3 has 14 amino acids. Here the CDR3 DNA reads TGTGCCAGCAGTTTGTCTCCTGGCACAGATACGCAGTATCTT. Translated: CASSLSPGTDTQYL.

This clonotype was observed a few times. The V gene is TRBV27, the J gene TRBJ1-1, with unresolved D. The CDR3 has 15 amino acids. Trimming removed 6 bases from V and 1 base from J, with 15 bases in between. CDR1 is MNHEY and CDR2 is SMNVEV in the germline V gene (reference sequence). The CDR3 protein is CASRVMGRTNTEAFF. The DNA of the CDR3 is TGTGCCAGCAGGGTGATGGGGAGAACGAACACTGAAGCTTTCTTT.

The table lists this clonotype with many counts. The CDR3 DNA sequence: TGTGCCAGCACCACAGGCGCTAATGAGCAGTTCTTC. The encoded protein is CASTTGANEQFF. The chain carries TRBV6-5 and TRBJ2-1; a weak D match, TRBD1 (5 bases). This CDR3 region has 12 residues. The V and J ends lost 7 bases and 7 bases respectively, with 11 bases between them. CDR1 is MNHEY and CDR2 is SVGAGI in the germline V gene.

Worth noting for this clonotype: At one boundary the junction diverges from the germline segment, which might be a read error. The chain carries TRBV24-1 and TRBJ2-1; TRBD2 matches 9 bases. The CDR3 runs to 14 residues. In germline, CDR1 is KGHDR, CDR2 SFDVKD. In nucleotides, the CDR3 is TGTGCCACCAGTGGACTAGCGGAATACAATGAGCAGATCTTC. This translates into CATSGLAEYNEQIF.

This clonotype was detected a few times. The chain carries TRBV7-9 and TRBJ2-5, with 15 bases fitting TRBD2. V gave up 0 bases and J gave up 2 bases; unmatched junction bases: 7. Germline CDR1 is SEHNR and CDR2 is FQNEAQ (reference sequence). The CDR3 has 19 residues. This CDR3 reads CASSLAGLAGGPIQETQYF. The CDR3 nucleotides read TGTGCCAGCAGCTTAGCCGGACTAGCGGGAGGGCCTATTCAAGAGACCCAGTACTTC.

The genes are TRBV2 and TRBJ2-5; 9 nucleotides line up with TRBD2. Germline V lookup: CDR1 SNHLY, CDR2 FYNNEI. The CDR3 sequence is 17 residues long. Trimming took 1 base from V and 7 from J; bases not matched to a gene: 13. CDR3 loop: CASSEDWAGGSPGTQYF. The CDR3 region has the DNA TGTGCCAGCAGTGAAGACTGGGCGGGAGGGTCCCCAGGGACCCAGTACTTC.

This clonotype was counted many times. The chain couples TRBV27 to TRBJ2-3; the match to TRBD1 covers 7 bases. Per germline, CDR1 MNHEY and CDR2 SMNVEV (reference sequence). The V segment lost 6 bases and the J segment 4 bases; nucleotides outside the gene matches: 10. This CDR3 is built from 15 residues. The CDR3 reads CASSHRRQGPDTQYF. The CDR3 nucleotides read TGTGCCAGCAGCCATCGTCGACAGGGTCCAGATACGCAGTATTTT.

This chain joins TRBV10-3 and TRBJ1-2; D is ambiguous. V was cut by 5 bases and J by 2 bases, with 12 bases left in between. CDR3 length: 14 residues. Germline CDR1 and CDR2: ENHRY and SYGVKD. In nucleotides, the CDR3 is TGTGCCATCAGTACGCACCCGCGGAACTATGGCTACACCTTC. Translation: CAISTHPRNYGYTF.

This clonotype was seen many times. The chain carries TRBV12-3 or TRBV12-4 and TRBJ2-2, with 7 bases that match TRBD1. J was trimmed by 3 bases and V by 2 bases; bases with no gene match: 3. The CDR3 extends over 15 amino acids. CDR3 sequence: CASSLRQGYTGELFF. The DNA of the CDR3 is TGTGCCAGCAGTTTAAGACAGGGATACACCGGGGAGCTGTTTTTT.

This clonotype was detected ten times or more. The chain has TRBV5-1 and TRBJ1-1; D call uncertain. Per germline, CDR1 SGHRS and CDR2 YFSETQ. The CDR3 runs 16 residues. V was clipped by 0 bases and J by 5 bases, with 17 bases between them. CDR3 in amino acids: CASSLVSLGMGTEAFF. The CDR3 DNA reads TGCGCCAGCAGCTTGGTGTCTCTAGGGATGGGGACTGAAGCTTTCTTT.

This clonotype came up many times. The chain links TRBV29-1 to TRBJ2-7; tentatively, D is TRBD2 (6 bases). CDR1 is SQVTM and CDR2 is ANQGSEA in the germline V gene. This CDR3 spans 14 amino acids. V was clipped by 6 bases and J by 0 bases, with 15 bases between them. In nucleotides, the CDR3 is TGCAGCGTAAGAACCGGGACTGTCTCCTACGAGCAGTACTTC. This translates into CSVRTGTVSYEQYF.

This clonotype has a handful of counts. The rearrangement uses TRBV5-1 and TRBJ2-2; D is unclear. The CDR3 runs 14 residues. Germline V gene lookup returns CDR1 SGHRS and CDR2 YFSETQ. V lost 0 bases and J 7 bases, leaving 10 bases between the germline ends. CDR3 loop: CASSLGASLGELFF. The CDR3 DNA follows: TGCGCCAGCAGCTTGGGGGCCTCGCTCGGGGAGCTGTTTTTT.

V gene TRBV5-5 combines with J gene TRBJ2-1, with D unresolved. Trimming shortened V by 2 bases and J by 4 bases, and 10 bases separated the two germline ends. The CDR3 loop spans 14 amino acids. Germline V gene lookup returns CDR1 SGHKS and CDR2 YYEKEE (reference sequence). The DNA for the CDR3 is TGTGCCAGCAGCTTACGGCAGAAATACAATGAGCAGTTCTTC. This gives the protein CASSLRQKYNEQFF. The full variable domain, completed using reference TRBV5-5 and TRBJ2-1, is DAGVTQSPTHLIKTRGQQVTLRCSPISGHKSVSWYQQVLGQGPQFIFQYYEKEERGRGNFPDRFSARQFPNYSSELNVNALLLGDSALYLCASSLRQKYNEQFFGPGTRLTVL.

The chain joins TRBV6-5 to TRBJ1-1; no clear D. The CDR3 covers 13 residues. V lost 6 bases, J lost 4 bases, and 12 bases lay in between. Germline CDR1 is MNHEY and CDR2 is SVGAGI. CDR3 nucleotides: TGTGCCAGCAGGAGCCGGAGGAGCACTGAAGCTTTCTTT. Its translation: CASRSRRSTEAFF.

The sample holds many counts of this clonotype. The chain links TRBV20-1 to TRBJ2-7, with TRBD2 matching over 7 bases. The CDR3 is 15 amino acids. With V trimmed by 0 bases and J by 2 bases, 7 bases remained unmatched. CDR1 is DFQATT, CDR2 SNEGSKA, per germline (reference sequence). DNA for the CDR3: TGCAGTGCTAGAGATAAGCGCGGGAGCACCTACGAGCAGTACTTC. This encodes CSARDKRGSTYEQYF.

The table lists this clonotype with many counts. The chain has TRBV12-3 or TRBV12-4 and TRBJ1-4; D perhaps matches TRBD1 (5 bases). Trimming removed 5 bases from V and 8 bases from J, with 12 bases in between. This CDR3 contains 13 residues. This CDR3 is CASSLAGTEKLFF. DNA of the CDR3: TGTGCCAGCAGTCTGGCGGGGACGGAAAAACTGTTTTTT.